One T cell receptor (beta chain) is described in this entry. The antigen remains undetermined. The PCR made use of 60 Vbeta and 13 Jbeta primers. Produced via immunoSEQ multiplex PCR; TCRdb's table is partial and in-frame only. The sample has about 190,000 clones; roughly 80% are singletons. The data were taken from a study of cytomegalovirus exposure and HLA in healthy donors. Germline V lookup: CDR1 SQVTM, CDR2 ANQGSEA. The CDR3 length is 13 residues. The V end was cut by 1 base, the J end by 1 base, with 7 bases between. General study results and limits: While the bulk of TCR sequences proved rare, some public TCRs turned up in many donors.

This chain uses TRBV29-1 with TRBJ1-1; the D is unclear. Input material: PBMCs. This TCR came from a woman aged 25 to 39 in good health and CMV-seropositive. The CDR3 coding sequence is TGCAGCGTTGAAGTAGGCGGGAACACTGAAGCTTTCTTT. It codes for CSVEVGGNTEAFF.